A selection of T cell receptor beta chains follows, all from one sample in a study of blood T cell repertoires in COVID-19. Libraries were prepared by immunoSEQ multiplex PCR; TCRdb keeps only in-frame clonotypes and omits some of them. The sample has 350,000 to 400,000 clones; more than 70% are singletons. The source material was PBMCs or T cells enriched from blood (not recorded which). These receptors were obtained from a woman aged 18 to 35 who had recovered from COVID-19. Both conserved end residues are part of each CDR3. Clone size is given for some rows only: seen once, a few or many times, or a class if the clone is expanded.

J: TRBJ2-1; size: -; V: TRBV2; CDR3: CASSGLPNEQFF
J: TRBJ2-5; size: -; V: TRBV2; CDR3: CASRNFETQYF
J: TRBJ2-1; size: -; V: TRBV4-2; CDR3: CASSQALAGVAYNEQFF
J: TRBJ2-2; size: -; V: TRBV5-4; CDR3: CASRRETGELFF
J: TRBJ2-5; size: -; V: TRBV9; CDR3: CASSKQAGVGETQYF
J: TRBJ1-4; size: -; V: TRBV12-5; CDR3: CASGLAGQGDEKLFF
J: TRBJ1-2; size: -; V: TRBV19; CDR3: CASRGAGRFDYGYTF
J: TRBJ2-3; size: -; V: TRBV7-3; CDR3: CASSPPGGGIDTQYF
J: TRBJ1-2; size: -; V: TRBV28; CDR3: CASSLPDNYYGYTF
J: TRBJ1-6; size: -; V: TRBV7-8; CDR3: CASSPTESSYNSPLHF
J: TRBJ2-1; size: -; V: TRBV7-8; CDR3: CASSAHSGDNEQFF
J: TRBJ1-6; size: -; V: TRBV9; CDR3: CASSVAPNSPLHF
J: TRBJ2-5; size: once; V: TRBV7-2; CDR3: CASSLGTIQTQYF
J: TRBJ2-3; size: -; V: TRBV6-4; CDR3: CASSVNAEGTDTQYF
J: TRBJ2-7; size: -; V: TRBV29-1; CDR3: CSVELTGSVFEQYF
J: TRBJ2-5; size: -; V: TRBV1; CDR3: CTSSLPCPHRGGFRETQYF
J: TRBJ2-7; size: -; V: TRBV14; CDR3: CASSPSIASYEQYF
J: TRBJ1-1; size: -; V: TRBV2; CDR3: CASLDRRNTEAFF
J: TRBJ1-5; size: few; V: TRBV28; CDR3: CASSLFRGHQPQHF
J: TRBJ2-3; size: -; V: TRBV11-3; CDR3: CASSPRGAGTDTQYF
J: TRBJ2-2; size: -; V: TRBV7-2; CDR3: CASSPRGGAGELFF
J: TRBJ2-7; size: -; V: TRBV28; CDR3: CASLPGQITYEQYF
J: TRBJ1-2; size: -; V: TRBV18; CDR3: CASSNAQDYYTF
J: TRBJ1-1; size: -; V: TRBV28; CDR3: CASSERTGVFAFF
J: TRBJ1-3; size: -; V: TRBV4-1; CDR3: CASSQPPQGIAGNTIYF
J: TRBJ2-1; size: -; V: TRBV5-6; CDR3: CASRAGAYNEQFF
J: TRBJ1-5; size: -; V: TRBV4-2; CDR3: CASSLTTRTGVQPQHF
J: TRBJ1-6; size: -; V: TRBV7-2; CDR3: CASSLIEDWGSPLHF
J: TRBJ2-7; size: -; V: TRBV20-1; CDR3: CSASLGGTEQYF
J: TRBJ1-5; size: -; V: TRBV4-2; CDR3: CASSETGNQPQHF
J: TRBJ2-5; size: once; V: TRBV7-9; CDR3: CASSLQTGAEETQYF
J: TRBJ1-1; size: once; V: TRBV30; CDR3: CAWSKSLDTEAFF
J: TRBJ2-7; size: -; V: TRBV3-1/TRBV3-2; CDR3: CASSQESGLGPEQYF
J: TRBJ1-2; size: -; V: TRBV10-3; CDR3: CAISRTEENYGYTF
J: TRBJ1-1; size: -; V: TRBV5-6; CDR3: CASSARRSEAFF
J: TRBJ2-2; size: -; V: TRBV28; CDR3: CASRRPGHQNTGELFF
J: TRBJ2-3; size: -; V: TRBV4-2; CDR3: CASSRKEEDTQYF
J: TRBJ2-2; size: -; V: TRBV28; CDR3: CASRTSAGELFF